This TCR beta chain originates from a study of blood T cell repertoires in COVID-19. The wider study: The origin of the acute and convalescent COVID-19 samples was the United States, Italy and Spain. The analysed material was cDNA or gDNA that came from T cells, B-cell-depleted T cells, or PBMCs.

This clone was seen just once. The Seattle site enrolled patients during active infection and followed them longitudinally. Some clones are missing from TCRdb's copy, which holds only in-frame ones; the method was immunoSEQ multiplex PCR. The data hold 150,000 to 190,000 clones, with approximately 84% observed a single time. Germline V gene lookup returns CDR1 SGHTA and CDR2 FQGTGA. This CDR3 comprises 16 residues. Germline trimming cut 3 bases from V and 8 bases from J; bases unmatched to any gene: 12. The V call is TRBV7-3, the J call TRBJ2-1; 8 bases map to TRBD2. Sequencing used peripheral blood. This receptor was identified in a woman in her fifties or sixties with COVID-19, enrolled during active disease. CDR3 coding DNA: TGTGCCAGCAGCTTCTTACCGGGACTAGACCAGCATGAGCAGTTCTTC. The encoded protein is CASSFLPGLDQHEQFF.